The entry below gives a single TCR beta chain sequence along with its context. The sample originates from a study of shared clonotypes between healthy human individuals. CDR3 length: 15 amino acids. V was pared by 4 bases and J by 7 bases, with 7 bases of the junction left unmatched. Germline V lookup: CDR1 SGHRS, CDR2 YFSETQ. Here immunoSEQ multiplex PCR was the method, and the copy in TCRdb shows in-frame clones only, minus some. The sample has roughly 850,000 clones; 95% to 97% are singletons. The naive CD8 population came from CD45RO-negative cells selected for CCR7, without terminally differentiated effector memory CD45RA+ cells.

The chain recombines TRBV5-1 with TRBJ2-1; TRBD2 aligns across 11 bases. Sequences were obtained from naive CD8+ T cells sorted from blood. The receptor was isolated from a young man in good health. Here the CDR3 DNA reads TGCGCCAGCAGCCGAACTAGCGGGAGTTCTAATGAGCAGTTCTTC. Encoded protein: CASSRTSGSSNEQFF. Full variable domain (missing parts from reference TRBV5-1 and TRBJ2-1): KAGVTQTPRYLIKTRGQQVTLSCSPISGHRSVSWYQQTPGQGLQFLFEYFSETQRNKGNFPGRFSGRQFSNSRSEMNVSTLELGDSALYLCASSRTSGSSNEQFFGPGTRLTVL.